The 4 T cell receptor beta chains in this list originate from one sample, sequenced in a study of blood T cell repertoires in COVID-19. The table came from immunoSEQ multiplex PCR; TCRdb's copy has only in-frame clones and leaves some out. The sample includes about half a million clones, approximately 90% of them seen just once. The specimen sequenced was PBMCs or T cells enriched from blood (not recorded which). The receptors shown here come from a woman in her fifties or sixties who had recovered from COVID-19.

This clone was counted a few times. V and J are TRBV3-1 (or the pseudogene TRBV3-2) and TRBJ2-3; TRBD2 is a possible D gene (7 bases). V was pared by 1 base and J by 2 bases, with 16 bases between. In germline, CDR1 is LGHDT, CDR2 YNNKEL (reference sequence). The CDR3 extends over 17 amino acids. The chain's CDR3 is CASSQVGGTIFTDTQYF. In DNA form, the CDR3 reads TGTGCCAGCAGCCAAGTGGGGGGGACAATTTTCACAGATACGCAGTATTTT.

The chain recombines TRBV18 with TRBJ1-2; maybe TRBD1 (6 bases). Trimming pared 3 bases from V and 2 bases from J, leaving 10 bases between. CDR1 and CDR2 (germline): KGHSH, LQKENI. There are 14 residues in the CDR3. The CDR3 loop is CASSPNRDNYGYTF. CDR3 DNA: TGTGCCAGCTCACCGAACAGGGACAACTATGGCTACACCTTC.

The chain recombines TRBV30 with TRBJ2-2, with TRBD2 matching 9 bases. Germline V gene sequence: CDR1 GTSNPN, CDR2 SVGIG (reference sequence). There are 16 residues in the CDR3. Trimming cost V 3 bases and J 6 bases; bases outside gene matches: 11. CDR3 sequence (DNA): TGTGCCTGGAGACACCCGGGACTAGCTCTCGCCGGGGAGCTGTTTTTT. It translates to CAWRHPGLALAGELFF.

Here the CDR3 DNA reads TGTGCCAGCAGTTTCGGGGAGGGTGAGCAGTTCTTC. This codes for CASSFGEGEQFF. The V call is TRBV12-3 or TRBV12-4, the J call TRBJ2-1; 7 nucleotides align to TRBD2. V shed 3 bases and J 9 bases; nucleotides not matched to a gene: 2. The CDR3 runs to 12 residues.